This TCR beta chain stems from a study of cytomegalovirus exposure and HLA in healthy donors. This clone was seen only a few times. Germline-derived CDR1 and CDR2 are MGHRA and YSYEKL. V lost 2 bases to trimming and J lost 0 bases; unmatched junction nucleotides: 8. This CDR3 spans 20 amino acids. The PCR had 60 Vbeta and 13 Jbeta primers. Assay used: immunoSEQ multiplex PCR; TCRdb lists only in-frame clones, some missing. The data contain some 180,000 clones, around 84% of them singletons. The chain couples TRBV4-1 to TRBJ2-1; 15 bases line up with TRBD2. The sample consisted of PBMCs. The clonotype comes from a man under 40 in good health and CMV-seropositive. In DNA form, the CDR3 reads TGCGCCAGCAGCCAACCTCCCGGGACTAGCGGGAGGTCCTCCTACAATGAGCAGTTCTTC. Encoded protein: CASSQPPGTSGRSSYNEQFF.